One and the same sample provided the 32 T cell receptor beta chains below, sequenced in a study of shared clonotypes between healthy human individuals. The repertoire was sequenced with immunoSEQ multiplex PCR; TCRdb's copy has only in-frame clones and lacks some. This table holds around 2.3 million clones, approximately 96% found once. The sequenced material came from naive CD4+ T cells sorted from blood. This sample's subset: CD45RA+ positively selected. These receptors originate from a man between 18 and 35 years old in good health.

Note on this clone: Other DNA sequences in this specimen translate into the identical CDR3. V usage is TRBV18 and J usage is TRBJ1-1; 10 nucleotides match TRBD1. The V segment lost 3 bases and the J segment 6 bases; nucleotides outside the gene matches: 1. CDR3 size: 13 residues. Per germline, CDR1 KGHSH and CDR2 LQKENI. CDR3 residues: CASSPGTGAEAFF. The CDR3 region has the DNA TGTGCCAGCTCACCCGGGACAGGGGCTGAAGCTTTCTTT. Based on the CDR3 plus reference TRBV18 and TRBJ1-1, the full variable domain is NAGVMQNPRHLVRRRGQEARLRCSPMKGHSHVYWYRQLPEEGLKFMVYLQKENIIDESGMPKERFSAEFPKEGPSILRIQQVVRGDSAAYFCASSPGTGAEAFFGQGTRLTVV.

The chain has TRBV5-5 and TRBJ2-7, with 9 positions matching TRBD1. Looked up from germline, CDR1 is SGHKS and CDR2 is YYEKEE (reference sequence). J lost 4 bases, V lost 4 bases, and 12 bases had no gene match. The CDR3 covers 16 residues. The CDR3 bases are TGTGCCAGCAGCCGCTTCGACAGGGGGATAGGTTACGAGCAGTACTTC. As protein: CASSRFDRGIGYEQYF.

In this sample, this clone turned up once. The rearrangement uses TRBV18 and TRBJ2-5; D is ambiguous. Trimming took off 2 bases at V and 1 base at J, with 5 bases between the two ends. The CDR3 length is 13 residues. The germline gives CDR1 KGHSH, CDR2 LQKENI. The CDR3 DNA is TGTGCCAGCTCACCAAAAATCCAAGAGACCCAGTACTTC. This encodes CASSPKIQETQYF.

The gene calls are TRBV5-1 and TRBJ1-2; 11 bases align to TRBD1. With V trimmed by 4 bases and J by 0 bases, 8 bases remained unmatched. CDR3 length: 17 amino acids. Per germline, CDR1 SGHRS and CDR2 YFSETQ. CDR3 loop: CASSRGTGGASNYGYTF. The CDR3 nucleotides are TGCGCCAGCAGCCGAGGGACAGGGGGAGCATCTAACTATGGCTACACCTTC.

CDR3 DNA: TGCGCCAGCAGCTGGTCGGGGATTAGCACAGATACGCAGTATTTT. Translation gives CASSWSGISTDTQYF. The chain employs TRBV5-1 and TRBJ2-3; TRBD2 might be the D (5 bases). Germline V lookup: CDR1 SGHRS, CDR2 YFSETQ. V was clipped by 3 bases and J by 0 bases, with 11 bases between them. This CDR3 has 15 residues.

In the case of this clone: The sample holds other DNA sequences that translate to the same CDR3. This chain's CDR3 is CASSFGPNEKLFF. The CDR3 coding sequence is TGCGCCAGCAGTTTCGGCCCTAATGAAAAACTGTTTTTT. The chain combines TRBV5-1 with TRBJ1-4; the D is unclear. CDR1 is SGHRS, CDR2 YFSETQ, per germline. The CDR3 is 13 residues long. Between the trimmed V and J ends, which lost 5 bases and 3 bases, there was a span of 8 bases.

The chain employs TRBV10-2 and TRBJ2-1; 7 bases map to TRBD2. The CDR3 loop spans 15 amino acids. Germline lookup yields CDR1 WSHSY and CDR2 SAAADI. V trimming: 5 bases; J trimming: 5 bases; junction bases outside the gene matches: 9. DNA for the CDR3: TGCGCCAGCAGTCTTCTAGCGGCCAAAGACAATGAGCAGTTCTTC. This codes for CASSLLAAKDNEQFF.

This clone occurred once. The rearrangement joins TRBV6-1 to TRBJ1-5; D gene ambiguous. Trimming cost V 3 bases and J 2 bases, with 17 bases left between them. Per the germline V gene, CDR1 is MNHNS and CDR2 is SASEGT. This CDR3 has 17 amino acids. CDR3 nucleotides: TGTGCCAGCAGTGACATCTCCTTTTGGATAGGCAATCAGCCCCAGCATTTT. Residues: CASSDISFWIGNQPQHF.

The V gene is TRBV6-1, the J gene TRBJ1-2, with TRBD1 identical over 10 bases. Germline values: CDR1 MNHNS, CDR2 SASEGT. This CDR3 contains 15 residues. V was clipped by 8 bases and J by 2 bases; unmatched bases: 8. The CDR3 loop is CASGQGVALNYGYTF. The CDR3 DNA follows: TGTGCCAGCGGACAGGGGGTGGCTTTAAACTATGGCTACACCTTC.

Remarks on this clone: The germline gene is not matched at one end of the junction; a read error may be the cause. In DNA form, the CDR3 reads TGTGCCAGCAGCGCACTCGGGACTAGCGGGGGGAAAGGCAACTTC. It specifies CASSALGTSGGKGNF. The chain has TRBV11-2 and TRBJ2-7; TRBD2 matches 15 bases. In germline, CDR1 is SGHAT, CDR2 FQNNGV. The CDR3 length is 15 residues.

About this clone itself: The same CDR3 can be traced to other DNA sequences in this sample. The chain combines TRBV27 with TRBJ2-7; 10 nucleotides line up with TRBD1. Losses at the gene ends were 5 bases for V and 2 bases for J; bases not matched to a gene: 3. The CDR3 is 14 amino acids. Germline V lookup: CDR1 MNHEY, CDR2 SMNVEV (reference sequence). The chain's CDR3 is CASSRDRGTYEQYF. The CDR3 DNA sequence: TGTGCCAGCAGTCGGGACAGGGGAACCTACGAGCAGTACTTC.

The chain links TRBV9 to TRBJ2-7; TRBD2 might be the D (6 bases). Germline V gene data show CDR1 as SGDLS and CDR2 as YYNGEE. This CDR3 has 16 residues. Trimming took 0 bases from V and 5 from J, leaving 18 bases between them. The CDR3 spells CASSVESGLRLHEQYF. The CDR3, as DNA: TGTGCCAGCAGCGTAGAAAGCGGGCTGAGGCTCCACGAGCAGTACTTC.

As concerns this clone: Other DNA sequences in this sample translate to the same CDR3. The rearrangement links TRBV5-1 to TRBJ1-6, with 8 bases fitting TRBD1. The junction had 4 bases not matched to a gene; V was cut back by 4 bases and J by 4 bases. The germline CDR1 and CDR2 sequences are SGHRS and YFSETQ. This CDR3 comprises 15 residues. The DNA of the CDR3 is TGCGCCAGCAGCCCAGGACAGGGTTATAATTCACCCCTCCACTTT. Translation gives CASSPGQGYNSPLHF.

This chain connects TRBV5-1 to TRBJ2-7, with a possible D match to TRBD1 (6 bases). The germline V gene has CDR1 SGHRS and CDR2 YFSETQ. The V gene lost 0 bases and the J gene lost 5 bases, with 12 bases spanning the gap. This CDR3 has 14 amino acids. The CDR3 DNA reads TGCGCCAGCAGCTTGGGGGGACACGTCCACGAGCAGTACTTC. As protein: CASSLGGHVHEQYF.

The chain links TRBV15 to TRBJ1-4; D ambiguous. The CDR3 runs 15 residues. The V end was cut by 0 bases, the J end by 10 bases, with 15 bases between. Germline V gene data show CDR1 as LNHNV and CDR2 as YYDKDF (reference sequence). CDR3 sequence: CATSRDRYTEGKLFF. CDR3 sequence (DNA): TGTGCCACCAGCAGAGATAGGTATACCGAGGGAAAACTGTTTTTT. Variable domain in full (rest from reference TRBV15 and TRBJ1-4): DAMVIQNPRYQVTQFGKPVTLSCSQTLNHNVMYWYQQKSSQAPKLLFHYYDKDFNNEADTPDNFQSRRPNTSFCFLDIRSPGLGDTAMYLCATSRDRYTEGKLFFGSGTQLSVL.

The chain combines TRBV5-1 with TRBJ2-5, with D perhaps matching TRBD1 or TRBD2 (5 bases each). Germline CDR1 SGHRS, CDR2 YFSETQ. There are 12 residues in the CDR3. V was pared by 3 bases and J by 2 bases, with 5 bases between. The CDR3 DNA sequence: TGCGCCAGCAGCTGGGGGCAAGAGACCCAGTACTTC. Translation: CASSWGQETQYF. Variable domain in full (rest from reference TRBV5-1 and TRBJ2-5): KAGVTQTPRYLIKTRGQQVTLSCSPISGHRSVSWYQQTPGQGLQFLFEYFSETQRNKGNFPGRFSGRQFSNSRSEMNVSTLELGDSALYLCASSWGQETQYFGPGTRLLVL.

The rearrangement links TRBV28 to TRBJ1-2; D is ambiguous. CDR1 MDHEN and CDR2 SYDVKM come from the germline V gene. V lost 4 bases, J lost 7 bases, and 16 bases lay in between. This CDR3 spans 14 amino acids. In nucleotides, the CDR3 is TGTGCCAGCAGTTCATTTGGGCCTCTGGCTGGCTACACCTTC. It specifies CASSSFGPLAGYTF.

CDR3 residues: CASSLYGDNSPLHF. CDR3 bases: TGTGCCAGCAGCCTGTACGGGGATAATTCACCCCTCCACTTT. The rearrangement links TRBV7-9 to TRBJ1-6; no reliable D call. V was trimmed by 5 bases and J by 5 bases, leaving 10 bases between them. The CDR3 extends over 14 amino acids. Looked up from germline, CDR1 is SEHNR and CDR2 is FQNEAQ (reference sequence).

This clone has a handful of counts. The rearrangement joins TRBV25-1 to TRBJ1-6; 8 bases agree with TRBD1. Germline assignment: CDR1 MGHDK and CDR2 SYGVNS. This CDR3 is built from 14 residues. The V and J ends lost 4 bases and 9 bases, in that order; junction bases with no gene match: 5. CDR3 nucleotide sequence: TGTGCCAGCAGTGCCAGGGGGCTAGCTTCACCCCTCCACTTT. Translating gives CASSARGLASPLHF. The full variable domain, completed using reference TRBV25-1 and TRBJ1-6, is EADIYQTPRYLVIGTGKKITLECSQTMGHDKMYWYQQDPGMELHLIHYSYGVNSTEKGDLSSESTVSRIRTEHFPLTLESARPSHTSQYLCASSARGLASPLHFGNGTRLTVT.

J is TRBJ2-3 and V is TRBV10-3, with 8 bases fitting TRBD1. This CDR3 spans 14 amino acids. V dropped 6 bases and J dropped 4; count of bases not matched to a gene: 6. Germline V gene lookup returns CDR1 ENHRY and CDR2 SYGVKD. This CDR3 is CAISLGQAPDTQYF. CDR3 in DNA: TGTGCCATCAGCCTGGGACAGGCCCCAGATACGCAGTATTTT.

The rearrangement uses TRBV28 and TRBJ1-2, with D possibly being TRBD1 (6 bases). This CDR3 has 14 residues. Per germline, CDR1 MDHEN and CDR2 SYDVKM. The V end lost 1 base, the J end lost 4 bases, and 10 bases lay between the germline ends. The CDR3 loop is CASSLYGGGYGYTF. Written as DNA, the CDR3 is TGTGCCAGCAGTTTATACGGGGGCGGCTATGGCTACACCTTC.

The V call is TRBV5-1, the J call TRBJ1-2; 9 positions match TRBD1. Germline loops: CDR1 SGHRS, CDR2 YFSETQ. With 5 bases clipped from V and 8 bases from J, the junction kept 19 bases outside the gene matches. The CDR3 has 17 amino acids. Here the CDR3 DNA reads TGCGCCAGCAGGGCCGGGACAGGGACCCCTCCCGGGTCAGGCTACACCTTC. As protein: CASRAGTGTPPGSGYTF.

The gene calls are TRBV4-1 and TRBJ2-7; no reliable D call. This CDR3 spans 15 amino acids. CDR1 and CDR2 from the germline V gene are MGHRA and YSYEKL. Trimming took off 2 bases at V and 5 bases at J, with 16 bases between the two ends. As DNA, the CDR3 is TGCGCCAGCAGCCAAAGTCCCCGCTATAGCCACGAGCAGTACTTC. Translated, it gives CASSQSPRYSHEQYF.

This chain connects TRBV5-4 to TRBJ1-6; possible D gene TRBD1, 5 bases. The germline V and J ends were trimmed by 4 bases and 10 bases, with 15 bases remaining between them. Germline values: CDR1 SGHNT, CDR2 YYREEE (reference sequence). CDR3 length equals 14 residues. CDR3 DNA: TGTGCCAGCAGCCCCGGGGGTGGGGCATCACCCCTCCACTTT. Translation: CASSPGGGASPLHF.

The genes are TRBV7-9 and TRBJ2-1; D gene uncertain. Germline values: CDR1 SEHNR, CDR2 FQNEAQ (reference sequence). Trimming stripped 4 bases from V and 4 bases from J, with 14 bases between. This CDR3 spans 15 amino acids. The CDR3 reads CASSSVLSAYNEQFF. The CDR3 DNA sequence: TGTGCCAGCAGCTCCGTCCTAAGCGCGTACAATGAGCAGTTCTTC.

This sequence joins TRBV5-1 and TRBJ2-5; 7 bases align to TRBD1. This CDR3 spans 15 amino acids. The trim removed 0 bases at V and 5 bases at J, leaving 7 bases unmatched. Germline CDR1 reads SGHRS; CDR2 reads YFSETQ. CDR3 in amino acids: CASSLGDSLWETQYF. As DNA, the CDR3 is TGCGCCAGCAGCTTGGGGGACAGTCTCTGGGAGACCCAGTACTTC.

In its sample, this clone was seen a few times. V is TRBV29-1 and J is TRBJ2-3; D remains unclear. Germline V CDR1 and CDR2: SQVTM, ANQGSEA. The CDR3 extends over 12 amino acids. V lost 5 bases and J lost 0, with 6 bases in between. DNA for the CDR3: TGCAGCGTTAGACATAGCACAGATACGCAGTATTTT. Residues: CSVRHSTDTQYF.

The chain recombines TRBV7-4 with TRBJ2-7; either TRBD1 or TRBD2 may supply D (6 bases each). V was clipped by 5 bases and J by 0 bases, with 14 bases between them. CDR1 and CDR2 (germline): SGHVT, SQSDAQ. The CDR3 totals 15 residues. CDR3 protein: CASSLGGGSSYEQYF. CDR3 bases: TGTGCCAGCAGCCTCGGGGGCGGCAGCTCCTACGAGCAGTACTTC.

The chain employs TRBV19 and TRBJ2-3; tentative D call: TRBD2 (5 bases). The CDR3 consists of 12 residues. Trimming left V 4 bases short and J 6 bases short, with 8 bases between. Germline CDR1 and CDR2: LNHDA and SQIVND (reference sequence). The CDR3 spells CASSTRGDTQYF. CDR3 nucleotides: TGTGCCAGTAGTACTCGAGGGGATACGCAGTATTTT. The complete variable domain, with remaining parts taken from reference TRBV19 and TRBJ2-3, reads DGGITQSPKYLFRKEGQNVTLSCEQNLNHDAMYWYRQDPGQGLRLIYYSQIVNDFQKGDIAEGYSVSREKKESFPLTVTSAQKNPTAFYLCASSTRGDTQYFGPGTRLTVL.

The rearrangement uses TRBV30 and TRBJ2-3; D not resolved. This CDR3 contains 15 residues. Germline V gene lookup returns CDR1 GTSNPN and CDR2 SVGIG (reference sequence). Trimming removed 2 bases from V and 0 bases from J, with 12 bases in between. The CDR3 protein is CAWSISGLSTDTQYF. The CDR3 DNA reads TGTGCCTGGAGTATAAGTGGGCTAAGCACAGATACGCAGTATTTT.

The chain joins TRBV30 to TRBJ1-4; D remains unclear. The CDR3 length is 11 residues. V lost 4 bases and J 4 bases, leaving 4 bases between the germline ends. Germline V lookup: CDR1 GTSNPN, CDR2 SVGIG (reference sequence). The CDR3 protein is CAWNFNEKLFF. CDR3 nucleotide sequence: TGTGCCTGGAACTTTAATGAAAAACTGTTTTTT.

This clone appeared once. The chain couples TRBV11-1 to TRBJ2-1, with D unclear. V lost 5 bases, J lost 5 bases, and 16 bases lay in between. Germline V CDR1 and CDR2: SGHAT, FQDESV (reference sequence). This CDR3 contains 15 residues. This CDR3 reads CASSRAVIGDNEQFF. The DNA of the CDR3 is TGTGCCAGCAGCCGGGCCGTCATAGGAGACAATGAGCAGTTCTTC.